The entry below gives a single TCR beta chain sequence along with its context. These data belong to a study of blood T cell repertoires in COVID-19. The CDR3 runs 15 residues. Germline V gives CDR1 MNHEY, CDR2 SVGAGI. Trimming at V came to 8 bases and at J to 7 bases, leaving 11 bases not matched to a gene. This table comes from immunoSEQ multiplex PCR, and its TCRdb copy is limited to in-frame clones, with some not included. This table holds about 200,000 clones, less than 80% found once. This chain links TRBV6-5 with TRBJ1-2; 12 positions match TRBD1. Material for sequencing was peripheral blood. The receptor was isolated from a man in his fifties who had recovered from COVID-19. The CDR3 reads CASRQPGQGAGGYTF. The CDR3 nucleotides read TGTGCCAGCCGCCAGCCGGGACAGGGGGCTGGTGGCTACACCTTC.